The subject of this entry is one T cell receptor beta chain. The CDR3 totals 11 residues. V was shortened by 4 bases and J by 8 bases, with 11 bases between the two germline ends. The germline gives CDR1 DFQATT, CDR2 SNEGSKA (reference sequence). The sample comes from a study of cytomegalovirus exposure and HLA in healthy donors. Donors in the study were healthy people who gave bone marrow. Amplification used 60 Vbeta primers and 13 Jbeta primers. TCRdb's copy holds only in-frame clones and misses some; the assay was immunoSEQ multiplex PCR. The table shows approximately 250,000 clones, with 78% occurring only once.

The chain carries TRBV20-1 and TRBJ1-2; D might be TRBD1 (6 bases). The sample was PBMCs. This sequence originates from a boy aged 10-17 years in good health and CMV-seronegative. The CDR3 DNA is TGCAGTGCTAAGACAGGCAGGGGCTACACCTTC. It codes for CSAKTGRGYTF.